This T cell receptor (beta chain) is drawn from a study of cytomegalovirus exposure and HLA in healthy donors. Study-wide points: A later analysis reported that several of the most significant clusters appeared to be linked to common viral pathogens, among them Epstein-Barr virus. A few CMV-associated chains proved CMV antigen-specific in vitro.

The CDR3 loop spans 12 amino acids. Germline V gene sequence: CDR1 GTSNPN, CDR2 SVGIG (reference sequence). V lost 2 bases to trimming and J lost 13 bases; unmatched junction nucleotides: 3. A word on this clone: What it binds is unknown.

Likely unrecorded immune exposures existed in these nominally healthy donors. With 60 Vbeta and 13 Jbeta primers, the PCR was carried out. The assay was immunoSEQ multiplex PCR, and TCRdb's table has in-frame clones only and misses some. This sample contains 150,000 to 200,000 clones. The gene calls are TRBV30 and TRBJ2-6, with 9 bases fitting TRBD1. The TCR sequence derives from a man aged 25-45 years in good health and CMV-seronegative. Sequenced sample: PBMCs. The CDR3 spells CAWSPTGGVLTF. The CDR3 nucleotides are TGTGCCTGGAGTCCGACAGGGGGGGTCCTGACTTTC.